Presented here are 13 T cell receptor beta chains from one specimen sequenced in a study of T-cell memory formation after mild COVID-19. One entry per CDR3 protein, called by TCRdb with MiXCR from the 5' RACE reads. The table records some 50,000 distinct CDR3 sequences, 25% to 30% of them present only once. The sequencing sample was made of PBMCs or a T cell subset sorted from them (not recorded which). The receptors were gathered from a man between 18 and 29 years old who had mild COVID-19 (a few samples of this study predate the infection). Cell type and time point are not known.

The rearrangement uses TRBV5-6 and TRBJ1-2, with TRBD1 matching over 7 bases. Germline CDR1 and CDR2: SGHDT and YYEEEE. With V trimmed by 0 bases and J by 6 bases, 14 bases remained unmatched. The CDR3 has 17 residues. CDR3 nucleotide sequence: TGTGCCAGCAGCTTGGGACAGGGAGGACGAGCACTAAATGGCTACACCTTC. Protein sequence: CASSLGQGGRALNGYTF.

In this sample, this clonotype turned up a few times. The chain has TRBV6-5 and TRBJ2-7; unclear D gene. This CDR3 has 14 amino acids. The germline V gene has CDR1 MNHEY and CDR2 SVGAGI. Trimming stripped 0 bases from V and 3 bases from J, with 9 bases between. The CDR3 region is CASSYSWDNYEQYF. CDR3 nucleotides: TGTGCCAGCAGTTACTCTTGGGATAACTACGAGCAGTACTTC.

This clonotype was seen repeatedly, ten times or more. This sequence joins TRBV15 and TRBJ1-3; D gene unclear. The CDR3 is 15 residues long. Trimming cost V 1 base and J 4 bases, with 11 bases left between them. Germline CDR1 is LNHNV and CDR2 is YYDKDF (reference sequence). The CDR3 spells CATSRVFGEGNTIYF. CDR3 nucleotides: TGTGCCACCAGCAGAGTTTTCGGGGAAGGAAACACCATATATTTT. Full variable domain (remainder filled in from reference TRBV15 and TRBJ1-3): DAMVIQNPRYQVTQFGKPVTLSCSQTLNHNVMYWYQQKSSQAPKLLFHYYDKDFNNEADTPDNFQSRRPNTSFCFLDIRSPGLGDTAMYLCATSRVFGEGNTIYFGEGSWLTVV.

The chain combines TRBV6-6 with TRBJ1-1; weak D call: TRBD1 (5 bases). The V gene's germline CDR1 is MNHNY and CDR2 SVGAGI (reference sequence). The CDR3 has 12 amino acids. V lost 7 bases, J lost 6 bases, and 12 bases lay in between. The CDR3 loop reads CASTHEGSEAFF. DNA of the CDR3: TGTGCCAGCACCCATGAGGGGTCTGAAGCTTTCTTT.

J is TRBJ2-3 and V is TRBV12-3 or TRBV12-4; D remains unclear. V lost 5 bases, J lost 4 bases, and 7 bases lay in between. This CDR3 has 12 amino acids. The CDR3 DNA follows: TGTGCCAGCAGTGATGGGCCAGATACGCAGTATTTT. Translation gives CASSDGPDTQYF.

This clonotype was picked up a small number of times. The V call is TRBV3-1, the J call TRBJ1-2; 9 positions agree with TRBD1. This CDR3 region has 15 residues. CDR1 and CDR2 from the germline V gene are LGHDT and YNNKEL (reference sequence). The trim removed 0 bases at V and 4 bases at J, leaving 3 bases unmatched. The CDR3: CASSQDGTGPYGYTF. For the CDR3, the DNA is TGTGCCAGCAGCCAAGACGGGACAGGGCCCTATGGCTACACCTTC.

This chain connects TRBV10-3 to TRBJ2-5, with 7 bases that match TRBD2. The CDR3 runs to 13 residues. V shed 6 bases and J 5 bases; nucleotides not matched to a gene: 6. Germline V lookup: CDR1 ENHRY, CDR2 SYGVKD. In DNA form, the CDR3 reads TGTGCCATCAGCGGGGGGAGGGGTGAGACCCAGTACTTC. As protein: CAISGGRGETQYF.

In nucleotides, the CDR3 is TGCGCCAGCAGCCAAGAGATGAGGAAGAACACTGAAGCTTTCTTT. This translates into CASSQEMRKNTEAFF. The chain links TRBV4-3 to TRBJ1-1; D is uncertain. The CDR3 is 15 amino acids. Trimming removed 0 bases at V and 1 base at J, with 9 bases between. Germline CDR1 reads LGHNA; CDR2 reads YSLEER.

This clonotype was observed a few times. V usage is TRBV15 and J usage is TRBJ1-1; 9 bases align to TRBD1. The CDR3 totals 15 residues. CDR1 is LNHNV, CDR2 YYDKDF, per germline (reference sequence). Losses at the gene ends were 3 bases for V and 1 base for J; bases not matched to a gene: 3. This CDR3 reads CATSRDRGRNTEAFF. DNA of the CDR3: TGTGCCACCAGCAGGGACAGGGGACGGAACACTGAAGCTTTCTTT. Drawing the rest from reference TRBV15 and TRBJ1-1, the complete variable domain is DAMVIQNPRYQVTQFGKPVTLSCSQTLNHNVMYWYQQKSSQAPKLLFHYYDKDFNNEADTPDNFQSRRPNTSFCFLDIRSPGLGDTAMYLCATSRDRGRNTEAFFGQGTRLTVV.

The chain uses TRBV7-9 and TRBJ1-1, with 8 bases identical to TRBD1. Losses at the gene ends were 0 bases for V and 5 bases for J; bases not matched to a gene: 5. The CDR3 totals 15 residues. Germline V gene data show CDR1 as SEHNR and CDR2 as FQNEAQ (reference sequence). As DNA, the CDR3 is TGTGCCAGCAGCTTAGCGCAGGGGGCGCGAACTGAAGCTTTCTTT. It specifies CASSLAQGARTEAFF.

CDR3 DNA: TGTGCCAGCAGCTTGGTAGGACATACGCAGTATTTT. It specifies CASSLVGHTQYF. The chain employs TRBV5-6 and TRBJ2-3; D not resolved. Germline V gives CDR1 SGHDT, CDR2 YYEEEE. Trimming removed 0 bases from V and 7 bases from J, with 6 bases in between. This CDR3 is 12 amino acids long. Looking up the rest from reference TRBV5-6 and TRBJ2-3 gives the full variable domain: DAGVTQSPTHLIKTRGQQVTLRCSPKSGHDTVSWYQQALGQGPQFIFQYYEEEERQRGNFPDRFSGHQFPNYSSELNVNALLLGDSALYLCASSLVGHTQYFGPGTRLTVL.

This clonotype was picked up many times. The chain links TRBV4-3 to TRBJ2-1; 7 bases align to TRBD1. V lost 4 bases, J lost 4 bases, and 7 bases stayed unmatched. This CDR3 has 15 residues. From germline, CDR1 is LGHNA and CDR2 YSLEER. The CDR3 region is CASSPGTANYNEQFF. CDR3 sequence (DNA): TGCGCCAGCAGCCCAGGGACAGCAAATTACAATGAGCAGTTCTTC.

This clonotype was seen a handful of times. The chain couples TRBV7-9 to TRBJ2-3, with 8 nucleotides matching TRBD1. The CDR3 spans 15 residues. V lost 11 bases and J lost 4; bases outside the gene matches: 14. CDR1 is SEHNR and CDR2 is FQNEAQ in the germline V gene (reference sequence). CDR3 DNA: TGTGCCTTCCTTGTTTGGCAGGGGGCTGCAGATACGCAGTATTTT. Encoded protein: CAFLVWQGAADTQYF.